These 30 T cell receptor beta chains were all obtained from the same sample, sequenced in a study of beta chain features in type 1 diabetes. The sequenced template was cDNA made from the entire isolated RNA. The data were produced by immunoSEQ multiplex PCR, yet TCRdb's version contains in-frame clones alone and is incomplete. The table includes 70,000 to 95,000 clones, about a third detected once. The specimen was stem cell memory CD4+ T cells from blood. The receptor source for this set is a woman between 18 and 29 years old in good health.

For this clone: The junction departs from germline at one end; a sequencing error may be responsible. The V and J genes are TRBV7-7 and TRBJ2-2; 11 bases line up with TRBD2. The length of the CDR3 is 17 residues. The germline V gene encodes CDR1 SSHAT and CDR2 FNYEAQ (reference sequence). CDR3 in amino acids: CASSLAVAGGPSGELFF. CDR3 coding DNA: TGTGCTAGCAGCCTTGCCGTAGCGGGAGGGCCTAGCGGGGAGCTGTTTTTT.

The chain recombines TRBV5-1 with TRBJ1-2; no definite D call. Germline values: CDR1 SGHRS, CDR2 YFSETQ. The CDR3 consists of 13 residues. Trimming pared 4 bases from V and 2 bases from J, leaving 9 bases between. The DNA of the CDR3 is TGCGCCAGCAGCCTCACAGAGAACTATGGCTACACCTTC. Translating it yields CASSLTENYGYTF.

This sequence joins TRBV9 and TRBJ2-1, with TRBD1 matching over 10 bases. The germline gives CDR1 SGDLS, CDR2 YYNGEE. The J segment lost 8 bases and the V segment lost 4 bases, leaving 9 bases of the junction unmatched. The CDR3 has 15 residues. The CDR3: CASSLRQGAFDEQFF. As DNA, the CDR3 is TGTGCCAGCAGCTTAAGACAGGGGGCTTTCGATGAGCAGTTCTTC. The full variable domain, with the rest looked up from reference TRBV9 and TRBJ2-1, is DSGVTQTPKHLITATGQRVTLRCSPRSGDLSVYWYQQSLDQGLQFLIQYYNGEERAKGNILERFSAQQFPDLHSELNLSSLELGDSALYFCASSLRQGAFDEQFFGPGTRLTVL.

As regards this clone: No conserved phenylalanine or tryptophan ends this CDR3, so it is likely a read error. Because the CDR3's place on the DNA is in doubt, the DNA is left out and the CDR3 is given as listed by TCRdb. The chain recombines TRBV11-2 with TRBJ2-3; whether TRBD2, the table's D call, matches the DNA was not checked. A total of 10 residues make up the CDR3, ends included. CDR1 and CDR2 from the germline V gene are SGHAT and FQNNGV. CDR3: CASSLVHCGV.

This sequence joins TRBV10-3 and TRBJ2-5, with D possibly TRBD1 on 6 matching bases. Germline V CDR1 and CDR2: ENHRY, SYGVKD. The CDR3 has 12 amino acids. V dropped 10 bases and J dropped 2 bases, with 11 bases sitting between them. The CDR3 nucleotides are TGTGCCACCCAGGGGTTTCAAGAGACCCAGTACTTC. It yields the protein CATQGFQETQYF.

The table lists this clone with a few counts. At one boundary the junction diverges from the germline segment, which might be a read error. This rearrangement joins TRBV7-7 to TRBJ2-5; D might be TRBD1 (6 bases). Per the germline V gene, CDR1 is SSHAT and CDR2 is FNYEAQ (reference sequence). CDR3 length: 13 amino acids. In nucleotides, the CDR3 is TGTGCTAGCAGCCCTACAGGGATCCAGACCCAGTACTTC. Encoded protein: CASSPTGIQTQYF.

Only a few counts were recorded for this clone. The genes are TRBV6-1 and TRBJ2-5, with D maybe TRBD2 (6 bases). This CDR3 is 12 amino acids long. V lost 6 bases to trimming and J lost 5 bases, with 10 bases between them. Germline V gene lookup returns CDR1 MNHNS and CDR2 SASEGT. CDR3 bases: TGTGCCAGCAGGCTACGGGGGGAGACCCAGTACTTC. It is translated as CASRLRGETQYF.

This clone was counted only a few times. The chain links TRBV7-8 to TRBJ2-3; 9 bases agree with TRBD2. The CDR3 spans 14 residues. V was pared by 5 bases and J by 6 bases, with 6 bases of the junction left unmatched. The germline V gene encodes CDR1 SGHVS and CDR2 FQNEAQ. CDR3 region: CASSRTSGGDTQYF. DNA of the CDR3: TGTGCCAGCAGCCGAACGAGCGGGGGGGATACGCAGTATTTT.

The V call is TRBV30, the J call TRBJ1-3; D gene unclear. CDR3 size: 15 residues. Germline CDR1 reads GTSNPN; CDR2 reads SVGIG (reference sequence). V was shortened by 2 bases and J by 0 bases, with 11 bases between the two germline ends. The CDR3 region has the DNA TGTGCCTGGAGTCCTGGAGTGAGCTCTGGAAACACCATATATTTT. Its translation: CAWSPGVSSGNTIYF.

This clone was detected a few times. This sequence joins TRBV30 and TRBJ2-3; D not certain. V was cut by 2 bases and J by 4 bases, with 13 bases left in between. There are 14 residues in the CDR3. Germline CDR1 reads GTSNPN; CDR2 reads SVGIG (reference sequence). The DNA for the CDR3 is TGTGCCTGGAGTAGTGGCGGTGGCGCAGATACGCAGTATTTT. Protein sequence: CAWSSGGGADTQYF.

CDR3: CASSPQGGMNTEAFF. In nucleotides, the CDR3 is TGTGCCAGCAGCCCTCAGGGTGGGATGAACACTGAAGCTTTCTTT. The gene calls are TRBV7-2 and TRBJ1-1, with D possibly being TRBD1 (5 bases). Germline CDR1 SGHTA, CDR2 FQGNSA. V lost 5 bases, J lost 0 bases, and 13 bases lay in between. CDR3 length equals 15 residues.

This sequence joins TRBV7-9 and TRBJ2-5; tentatively, D is TRBD1 (5 bases). This CDR3 spans 12 amino acids. V gave up 5 bases and J gave up 5 bases, with 9 bases separating them. Germline lookup yields CDR1 SEHNR and CDR2 FQNEAQ (reference sequence). CDR3 sequence: CASSRGGETQYF. The CDR3 DNA reads TGTGCCAGCAGCAGGGGTGGGGAGACCCAGTACTTC. Full variable domain (missing parts from reference TRBV7-9 and TRBJ2-5): DTGVSQNPRHKITKRGQNVTFRCDPISEHNRLYWYRQTLGQGPEFLTYFQNEAQLEKSRLLSDRFSAERPKGSFSTLEIQRTEQGDSAMYLCASSRGGETQYFGPGTRLLVL.

CDR3 amino acids: CASSLTPGTSGGDNEQFF. The CDR3 DNA sequence: TGCGCCAGCAGCTTAACGCCCGGGACTAGCGGGGGAGACAATGAGCAGTTCTTC. The chain carries TRBV5-1 and TRBJ2-1, with 14 bases identical to TRBD2. The germline gives CDR1 SGHRS, CDR2 YFSETQ. The CDR3 spans 18 residues. Trimming removed 2 bases from V and 5 bases from J; junction bases left unmatched: 9.

The genes are TRBV11-2 and TRBJ2-7; TRBD2 is a possible D gene (6 bases). V dropped 3 bases and J dropped 6 bases, with 12 bases sitting between them. The CDR3 is 13 amino acids. Germline lookup yields CDR1 SGHAT and CDR2 FQNNGV. The CDR3 spells CASSFFGGSEQYF. The CDR3 DNA is TGTGCCAGCAGCTTTTTTGGAGGGTCCGAGCAGTACTTC.

This clone was detected a few times. This chain joins TRBV9 and TRBJ2-7; TRBD1 is a possible D gene (6 bases). This CDR3 contains 14 residues. CDR1 and CDR2 from the germline V gene are SGDLS and YYNGEE. The V end was cut by 0 bases, the J end by 4 bases, with 11 bases between. CDR3 sequence reads: CASSVGQESYEQYF. The DNA for the CDR3 is TGTGCCAGCAGCGTAGGACAGGAGAGTTACGAGCAGTACTTC.

The V call is TRBV7-2, the J call TRBJ1-1, with 7 bases aligning to TRBD1. The CDR3 is 11 amino acids. Germline assignment: CDR1 SGHTA and CDR2 FQGNSA. V was clipped by 4 bases and J by 11 bases; unmatched bases: 4. This CDR3 reads CASSYDRVAFF. As DNA, the CDR3 is TGTGCCAGCAGCTACGACAGGGTGGCTTTCTTT. Together with reference TRBV7-2 and TRBJ1-1, the CDR3 gives the full variable domain: GAGVSQSPSNKVTEKGKDVELRCDPISGHTALYWYRQSLGQGLEFLIYFQGNSAPDKSGLPSDRFSAERTGGSVSTLTIQRTQQEDSAVYLCASSYDRVAFFGQGTRLTVV.

This clone turned up a few times. The chain couples TRBV5-1 to TRBJ1-1; D not certain. This CDR3 has 14 residues. In germline, CDR1 is SGHRS, CDR2 YFSETQ. V was cut by 0 bases and J by 3 bases, with 9 bases left in between. The CDR3 reads CASSLESGHTEAFF. CDR3 sequence (DNA): TGCGCCAGCAGCTTGGAGTCAGGTCACACTGAAGCTTTCTTT.

This clone showed up just a few times. The chain combines TRBV29-1 with TRBJ2-7; 10 nucleotides line up with TRBD2. The CDR3 runs 13 residues. V lost 4 bases and J lost 3; bases outside the gene matches: 3. Per germline, CDR1 SQVTM and CDR2 ANQGSEA. CDR3 coding DNA: TGCAGCGTTGGAACTAGCGGGATCTACGAGCAGTACTTC. It specifies CSVGTSGIYEQYF.

The chain couples TRBV30 to TRBJ2-7; possible D gene TRBD1, 5 bases. The germline CDR1 and CDR2 sequences are GTSNPN and SVGIG (reference sequence). The CDR3 is 13 amino acids. The V and J ends lost 3 bases and 1 base respectively, with 10 bases between them. In nucleotides, the CDR3 is TGTGCCTGGAGAGGGGCCAATTCCTACGAGCAGTACTTC. This translates into CAWRGANSYEQYF.

The chain carries TRBV6-6 and TRBJ1-2; TRBD1 aligns across 9 bases. CDR1 and CDR2 (germline): MNHNY, SVGAGI (reference sequence). This CDR3 is built from 14 residues. The J segment lost 3 bases and the V segment lost 5 bases, leaving 4 bases of the junction unmatched. The CDR3 region is CASSDRQGDYGYTF. CDR3 in DNA: TGTGCCAGCAGTGACCGACAGGGGGACTATGGCTACACCTTC.

CDR3 sequence: CASSPVSSYNEQFF. The CDR3 DNA reads as TGTGCCAGCAGCCCCGTGAGCTCCTACAATGAGCAGTTCTTC. V gene TRBV7-2 combines with J gene TRBJ2-1; no definite D call. The CDR3 has 14 residues. Trimming took 5 bases from V and 0 from J, leaving 8 bases between them. Germline CDR1 is SGHTA and CDR2 is FQGNSA.

The CDR3 sequence is CASSPDGTSGGNEQFF. In nucleotides, the CDR3 is TGTGCCAGCAGCCCTGACGGGACTAGCGGGGGGAATGAGCAGTTCTTC. V usage is TRBV7-3 and J usage is TRBJ2-1; 15 nucleotides align to TRBD2. There are 16 residues in the CDR3. With 5 bases clipped from V and 7 bases from J, the junction kept 6 bases outside the gene matches. CDR1 and CDR2 from the germline V gene are SGHTA and FQGTGA.

The CDR3 sequence is CASSQGLAGVLNIQYF. CDR3 nucleotide sequence: TGTGCCAGCAGTCAAGGACTAGCGGGAGTTCTAAACATTCAGTACTTC. V gene TRBV28 combines with J gene TRBJ2-4; 13 bases map to TRBD2. Germline CDR1 is MDHEN and CDR2 is SYDVKM. This CDR3 is 16 amino acids long. After removal of 5 bases from V and 6 bases from J, the junction contained 7 bases not matched to a gene.

CDR3 DNA: TGTGCCACCAGCAGCGAGAGGGGGCAGGGTGGCTACACCTTC. Its translation is CATSSERGQGGYTF. The rearrangement links TRBV15 to TRBJ1-2; 7 bases align to TRBD1. Germline assignment: CDR1 LNHNV and CDR2 YYDKDF (reference sequence). The CDR3 covers 14 residues. J gave up 7 bases and V 3 bases, and 8 bases lay outside the gene matches.

The rearrangement uses TRBV6-6 and TRBJ1-1; D gene ambiguous. CDR1 and CDR2 (germline): MNHNY, SVGAGI (reference sequence). The CDR3 has 14 residues. V shed 7 bases and J shed 4 bases, with 16 bases lying between them. CDR3 loop: CASMLRVLSTEAFF. CDR3 nucleotide sequence: TGTGCCAGCATGCTGAGGGTCCTTTCCACTGAAGCTTTCTTT.

The chain is built from TRBV4-1 and TRBJ2-3; TRBD2 aligns across 8 bases. This CDR3 has 16 residues. V was pared by 4 bases and J by 6 bases, with 12 bases of the junction left unmatched. Germline V gene data show CDR1 as MGHRA and CDR2 as YSYEKL. In DNA form, the CDR3 reads TGCGCCAGCAGCCCCGGGGCGGGGGGCCTACATGATACGCAGTATTTT. It translates to CASSPGAGGLHDTQYF.

This chain joins TRBV5-1 and TRBJ2-3; a possible D gene is TRBD2 (6 bases). CDR3 length: 13 amino acids. V lost 5 bases to trimming and J lost 1 base, with 8 bases between them. Germline CDR1 and CDR2: SGHRS and YFSETQ. Here the CDR3 DNA reads TGCGCCAGCAGAGCGGGTGGCACAGATACGCAGTATTTT. Protein: CASRAGGTDTQYF.

The V gene is TRBV19, the J gene TRBJ2-1; D is perhaps TRBD1 (5 bases). CDR3 size: 14 residues. Germline V gene lookup returns CDR1 LNHDA and CDR2 SQIVND (reference sequence). V lost 6 bases and J lost 8, with 17 bases in between. CDR3 region: CASSPRAGFDEQFF. CDR3 in DNA: TGTGCCAGTAGCCCTAGGGCAGGGTTTGATGAGCAGTTCTTC. The full variable domain, its missing parts supplied by reference TRBV19 and TRBJ2-1, is DGGITQSPKYLFRKEGQNVTLSCEQNLNHDAMYWYRQDPGQGLRLIYYSQIVNDFQKGDIAEGYSVSREKKESFPLTVTSAQKNPTAFYLCASSPRAGFDEQFFGPGTRLTVL.

This clone has a handful of counts. The chain recombines TRBV10-3 with TRBJ2-5, with a weak D call TRBD1 (5 bases). V dropped 6 bases and J dropped 4 bases, with 12 bases sitting between them. The CDR3 covers 13 residues. Germline CDR1 reads ENHRY; CDR2 reads SYGVKD. DNA for the CDR3: TGTGCCATCAGCATCGACAGCGCAGAGACCCAGTACTTC. This sequence encodes CAISIDSAETQYF.

The chain is built from TRBV5-4 and TRBJ2-1; TRBD2 matches 11 bases. This CDR3 has 15 residues. Germline-derived CDR1 and CDR2 are SGHNT and YYREEE (reference sequence). V was pared by 5 bases and J by 7 bases, with 8 bases of the junction left unmatched. The CDR3 loop reads CASRLAGGPRNEQFF. The CDR3 DNA reads as TGTGCCAGCAGGTTAGCGGGAGGGCCTAGAAATGAGCAGTTCTTC.